These 9 T cell receptor beta chains came from one sample sequenced in a study of cytotoxic CD8 clonotypes in ibrutinib-treated CLL (dated by TCRdb to about 2021). Library prep was done by the immunoSEQ multiplex PCR assay. This immuneACCESS table, as held by TCRdb, lists in-frame sequences with V and J called but not all clones. Of the missing ones, under half trace to an unresolved V gene in checked studies; the others have no known cause. The sample contains a few hundred thousand clones, over 60% of them found a single time. The ten largest clones capture roughly 6% of the sample. Source: PBMCs, taken after 36 months of ibrutinib treatment. These receptors originate from a human donor with chronic lymphocytic leukemia.

V gene TRBV27 combines with J gene TRBJ2-3; a possible D gene is TRBD2 (5 bases). Germline V CDR1 and CDR2: MNHEY, SMNVEV (reference sequence). The CDR3 consists of 17 residues. Trimming left V 1 base short and J 2 bases short, with 16 bases between. In DNA, the CDR3 is TGTGCCAGCAGTTTATTAAGGAGGCCCACCTCCACAGATACGCAGTATTTT. It encodes CASSLLRRPTSTDTQYF.

V is TRBV27 and J is TRBJ2-2; D is possibly TRBD2 (5 bases). Germline lookup yields CDR1 MNHEY and CDR2 SMNVEV (reference sequence). This CDR3 contains 15 residues. With 5 bases removed from V and 4 bases from J, the gap between germline ends came to 14 bases. The CDR3 loop reads CASSPSSSTTGELFF. CDR3 nucleotide sequence: TGTGCCAGCAGTCCGTCTTCTAGCACCACCGGGGAGCTGTTTTTT.

This chain connects TRBV7-3 to TRBJ2-2; 7 bases are a match to TRBD2. Germline V gives CDR1 SGHTA, CDR2 FQGTGA. The CDR3 is made up of 19 amino acids. The V segment lost 1 base and the J segment 0 bases; nucleotides outside the gene matches: 11. CDR3 region: CASSLRRKVGGSNTGELFF. DNA of the CDR3: TGTGCCAGCAGCTTAAGGCGTAAAGTCGGGGGGTCGAACACCGGGGAGCTGTTTTTT.

The genes are TRBV7-9 and TRBJ2-3, with TRBD1 identical over 9 bases. The CDR3 is made up of 15 amino acids. The germline CDR1 and CDR2 sequences are SEHNR and FQNEAQ (reference sequence). The ends lost 7 bases at V and 3 bases at J; junction bases unmatched: 8. CDR3 residues: CASTTGTGQTDTQYF. The CDR3 coding sequence is TGTGCCAGCACCACCGGGACAGGGCAAACAGATACGCAGTATTTT.

This clone has more than one count but fewer than ten. V gene TRBV5-4 combines with J gene TRBJ1-1; 7 nucleotides line up with TRBD1. V was pared by 4 bases and J by 9 bases, with 15 bases of the junction left unmatched. Germline assignment: CDR1 SGHNT and CDR2 YYREEE (reference sequence). This CDR3 is built from 15 residues. The CDR3 region is CASSAAQGKTTKAFF. CDR3 nucleotides: TGTGCCAGCAGCGCCGCACAGGGGAAAACGACCAAAGCTTTCTTT.

The CDR3 spells CASSYGLAGNQDTQYF. The CDR3 DNA is TGCGCCAGCAGCTACGGACTAGCGGGGAATCAAGATACGCAGTATTTT. The rearrangement links TRBV5-1 to TRBJ2-3, with 12 positions matching TRBD2. The CDR3 runs 16 residues. The V gene end was trimmed by 3 bases and the J gene end by 5 bases; junction bases not matched to a gene: 7. CDR1 and CDR2 (germline): SGHRS, YFSETQ.

The V call is TRBV5-1, the J call TRBJ2-7; TRBD1 matches at 7 bases. V shed 4 bases and J 9 bases; nucleotides not matched to a gene: 7. Looked up from germline, CDR1 is SGHRS and CDR2 is YFSETQ. The length of the CDR3 is 12 residues. CDR3 loop: CASSLTGIWQYF. CDR3 DNA: TGCGCCAGCAGCCTGACAGGGATTTGGCAGTACTTC.

This sequence joins TRBV11-2 and TRBJ2-7; D is uncertain. Trimming removed 2 bases from V and 4 bases from J, with 12 bases in between. Germline CDR1 reads SGHAT; CDR2 reads FQNNGV. The CDR3 runs to 14 residues. CDR3 sequence reads: CASSLISGLYEQYF. As DNA, the CDR3 is TGTGCCAGCAGCTTAATCAGTGGATTGTACGAGCAGTACTTC.

J is TRBJ2-3 and V is TRBV18; 9 bases match TRBD2. Germline lookup yields CDR1 KGHSH and CDR2 LQKENI. CDR3 length: 19 residues. Trimming at V came to 3 bases and at J to 0 bases, leaving 13 bases not matched to a gene. The CDR3 here is CASSPVSAGGRSSTDTQYF. The DNA for the CDR3 is TGTGCCAGCTCACCCGTCTCGGCGGGGGGGCGTAGTAGCACAGATACGCAGTATTTT.